The following is a TCR beta chain sequence with its context. Its antigen is unidentified. These data belong to a study of cytomegalovirus exposure and HLA in healthy donors. PCR was performed using 60 Vbeta and 13 Jbeta primers. Profiling relied on immunoSEQ multiplex PCR, and the TCRdb table lists in-frame clones only, not all of them. The sample consists of 100,000 to 150,000 clones, 65% to 85% of them appearing once. Study-level points and caveats: In vitro confirmation showed three CMV-associated chains to be CMV antigen specific. Later on, an analysis found that several of the most significant clusters appeared to be linked to common viral pathogens, which included parvovirus B19. Earlier analysis looked at TCR beta V segments, and most were productive about 87% or about 30% of the time.

Germline trimming cut 5 bases from V and 4 bases from J; bases unmatched to any gene: 6. The CDR3 runs to 14 residues. The germline CDR1 and CDR2 sequences are GTSNPN and SVGIG (reference sequence). Sequenced material: PBMCs. This receptor was identified in a boy between 10 and 17 years old in good health and CMV-seronegative. The chain employs TRBV30 and TRBJ2-1, with 9 bases identical to TRBD1. The chain's CDR3 is CAWVQGAGYNEQFF. Here the CDR3 DNA reads TGTGCCTGGGTACAGGGGGCGGGGTACAATGAGCAGTTCTTC.